This T cell receptor beta chain was profiled in a study of T cells expressing NK-cell markers. On the study more broadly: Among eight sequenced donors, seven carried HCMV seropositivity while one was seronegative. The study's findings and limits: Of CD8+ T cells, roughly 1.0-7.5% belonged to dominant NKG2C+ clonotypes in 5 or 6 donors. The CD3+CD56-NKG2C+ fraction of a few donors was likewise dominated by these clonotypes.

TCR beta libraries carry UMIs added by 5'RACE template switching. TCRdb re-called the 5' RACE reads and catalogs CDR3 proteins one per entry, DNA excluded. In all, the sample yields under 600,000 distinct CDR3 sequences. Regarding this clonotype: Its antigen is not known.

Sequencing was carried out using blood T cells: a sorted CD56 or NKG2C T cell subset, CD4+ or CD8+ T cells, or bulk PBMC T cells (not recorded which). This clonotype originated in a woman aged 50 to 65 in good health.

The CDR3 reads CASSQGVGTQYF. The chain combines TRBV4-1 with TRBJ2-5; absent DNA, TCRdb's TRBD1 call cannot be checked. This CDR3 is built from 12 residues. Germline V gene data show CDR1 as MGHRA and CDR2 as YSYEKL.